The rows below give T cell receptor beta chains drawn from one sample of a study of OX40 agonist ivuxolimab in advanced cancers. Method: immunoSEQ multiplex PCR; TCRdb's copy keeps in-frame clones and lacks some. Of about 43,000 clones listed, 80% are singletons. Sequenced here: CD4+ or CD8+ T cells sorted from blood, sampled in a trial of the OX40 agonist ivuxolimab. The receptors were sampled from an adult with an advanced solid tumor such as melanoma, head and neck, liver or kidney cancer. Both conserved end residues are part of each CDR3. D genes are given only for firm matches. The size field is filled for only some rows; it gives once, few, many or a size class.

d_call	clone_size	j_call	v_call	cdr3_aa	cdr3_nt
NA	NA	TRBJ1-2	TRBV7-8	CASSLTLGSGAYGYTF	TGTGCCAGCAGCTTAACTTTGGGCAGTGGAGCCTATGGCTACACCTTC
TRBD1	NA	TRBJ1-2	TRBV10-3	CAISDTGDGYTF	TGTGCCATCAGTGATACAGGGGATGGCTACACCTTC
NA	NA	TRBJ2-7	TRBV4-3	CASSPESSASYEQYF	TGCGCCAGCAGCCCAGAGAGTAGCGCCTCCTACGAGCAGTACTTC
TRBD1	NA	TRBJ1-4	TRBV27	CASSFAGGNEKLFF	TGTGCCAGCAGTTTCGCAGGGGGCAATGAAAAACTGTTTTTT
NA	once	TRBJ1-3	TRBV13	CASSQKRGWGGNTIYF	TGTGCCAGCAGCCAGAAGCGGGGGTGGGGAGGAAACACCATATATTTT
TRBD1	NA	TRBJ1-5	TRBV6-6	CASSFGTANSNQPQHF	TGTGCCAGCAGTTTCGGGACAGCTAATAGCAATCAGCCCCAGCATTTT
NA	NA	TRBJ2-1	TRBV11-2	CASSHFNNEQFF	TGTGCCAGCAGCCATTTTAACAATGAGCAGTTCTTC
NA	NA	TRBJ2-7	TRBV5-1	CASSLTASSYEQYF	TGCGCCAGCAGCTTGACAGCGAGCTCCTACGAGCAGTACTTC
TRBD1	NA	TRBJ2-2	TRBV19	CASSIGTGGGGELFF	TGTGCCAGTAGTATTGGGACAGGGGGCGGCGGGGAGCTGTTTTTT
NA	few	TRBJ1-1	TRBV5-6	CASSLKNRNEAFF	TGTGCCAGCAGCTTGAAGAACAGGAACGAAGCTTTCTTT
TRBD1	NA	TRBJ2-1	TRBV2	CASRSDRASYNEQFF	TGTGCCAGCAGGTCCGACAGGGCTTCCTACAATGAGCAGTTCTTC
TRBD2	NA	TRBJ2-3	TRBV12-5	CASGLSSGTSGRANTQYF	TGTGCTAGTGGTTTGTCCTCTGGGACTAGCGGAAGAGCTAATACGCAGTATTTT
NA	NA	TRBJ2-3	TRBV5-1	CASSLGEGTDTQYF	TGCGCCAGCAGCTTGGGAGAGGGTACAGATACGCAGTATTTT
NA	NA	TRBJ1-5	TRBV15	CATSPERWGDQHF	TGTGCCACCAGCCCCGAGAGGTGGGGTGACCAGCATTTT
TRBD1	NA	TRBJ1-1	TRBV5-1	CASSFTGDTEAFF	TGCGCCAGCAGCTTTACAGGGGACACTGAAGCTTTCTTT
NA	NA	TRBJ2-1	TRBV7-2	CASSSPMGRGVYNEQFF	TGTGCCAGCAGCTCCCCGATGGGCAGAGGTGTCTACAATGAGCAGTTCTTC
NA	NA	TRBJ2-1	TRBV30	CAWRFVGEQFF	TGTGCCTGGAGATTTGTGGGTGAGCAGTTCTTC
NA	few	TRBJ1-3	TRBV6-5	CASRSVISGNTIYF	TGTGCCAGCAGATCCGTTATCTCTGGAAACACCATATATTTT
NA	NA	TRBJ2-2	TRBV28	CASSRAGPGAGELFF	TGTGCCAGCAGCCGCGCTGGGCCAGGAGCCGGGGAGCTGTTTTTT
NA	NA	TRBJ1-2	TRBV11-2	CASSHPRSNYGYTF	TGTGCCAGCAGCCACCCCCGGTCTAACTATGGCTACACCTTC
NA	NA	TRBJ2-7	TRBV11-3	CASSLGPTPTQNLYEQYF	TGTGCCAGCAGCTTAGGCCCCACGCCTACCCAGAACCTCTACGAGCAGTACTTC
TRBD1	NA	TRBJ2-7	TRBV19	CASSQGVPSYEQYF	TGTGCCAGTAGTCAGGGGGTCCCATCCTACGAGCAGTACTTC
NA	NA	TRBJ2-3	TRBV7-9	CASSFLGSGTDTQYF	TGTGCCAGCAGCTTTCTGGGATCTGGCACAGATACGCAGTATTTT
NA	NA	TRBJ2-7	TRBV6-5	CASSNRGTKLPEQYF	TGTGCCAGCAGTAACCGGGGGACCAAGCTCCCCGAGCAGTACTTC
NA	NA	TRBJ1-6	TRBV7-9	CASSGGDSPLHF	TGTGCCAGCAGCGGTGGAGATTCACCCCTCCACTTT
NA	NA	TRBJ2-5	TRBV6-1	CASSETRGAETQYF	TGTGCCAGTAGTGAAACAAGGGGAGCTGAGACCCAGTACTTC
NA	NA	TRBJ1-5	TRBV5-1	CASSLAGEGSQPQHF	TGCGCCAGCAGCTTGGCGGGGGAAGGGAGTCAGCCCCAGCATTTT
NA	NA	TRBJ2-7	TRBV10-2	CASSEIPSIYEQYF	TGCGCCAGCAGTGAGATCCCCTCAATCTACGAGCAGTACTTC
TRBD1	NA	TRBJ2-5	TRBV11-2	CASSPRQGRMETQYF	TGTGCCAGCAGCCCTAGACAGGGGAGAATGGAGACCCAGTACTTC
NA	NA	TRBJ1-1	TRBV7-9	CASSLVFGQMNTEAFF	TGTGCCAGCAGCTTAGTATTCGGGCAGATGAACACTGAAGCTTTCTTT
NA	NA	TRBJ1-2	TRBV18	CASSPQGEEGYTF	TGTGCCAGCTCACCGCAGGGAGAGGAAGGCTACACCTTC
NA	once	TRBJ1-2	TRBV7-8	CASSFTGAGGYTF	TGTGCCAGCAGTTTCACAGGTGCGGGGGGCTACACCTTC
NA	NA	TRBJ1-6	TRBV15	CATSSQGGVNSPLHF	TGTGCCACCAGCTCCCAGGGAGGGGTAAATTCACCCCTCCACTTT
NA	once	TRBJ1-3	TRBV10-2	CASSEISSLSGNTIYF	TGCGCCAGCAGTGAGATCAGCTCTCTGTCGGGAAACACCATATATTTT
TRBD1	NA	TRBJ2-6	TRBV5-1	CASSLDSGTGSSGANVLTF	TGCGCCAGCAGCTTGGATTCCGGGACAGGGTCTTCTGGGGCCAACGTCCTGACTTTC
NA	NA	TRBJ2-7	TRBV29-1	CSVAFNRNEQYF	TGCAGCGTTGCATTCAACCGAAACGAGCAGTACTTC
NA	NA	TRBJ1-3	TRBV6-5	CASRVNSGNTIYF	TGTGCCAGTAGAGTGAACTCTGGAAACACCATATATTTT
TRBD1	NA	TRBJ1-6	TRBV9	CASSAGTGHSPLHF	TGTGCCAGCAGCGCAGGGACAGGTCATTCACCCCTCCACTTT
NA	NA	TRBJ1-2	TRBV21-1	CASSKCKWTGWLCYGYTF	TGTGCCAGCAGCAAATGCAAGTGGACAGGGTGGCTCTGCTATGGCTACACCTTC
TRBD1	NA	TRBJ1-2	TRBV28	CASSLGTGGSGYTF	TGTGCCAGCAGTTTAGGGACAGGGGGTTCTGGCTACACCTTC
NA	NA	TRBJ1-3	TRBV7-9	CASSLQGTASGNTIYF	TGTGCCAGCAGCCTGCAAGGGACGGCCTCTGGAAACACCATATATTTT
NA	NA	TRBJ2-7	TRBV19	CASTPTAGTNEQYF	TGTGCCAGTACTCCTACCGCAGGGACAAACGAGCAGTACTTC
TRBD1	NA	TRBJ2-2	TRBV5-5	CASSLDRGRVGELFF	TGTGCCAGCAGCTTGGACAGGGGACGGGTCGGGGAGCTGTTTTTT
TRBD1	once	TRBJ2-1	TRBV4-2	CASSQDRRPRDREDNEQFF	TGTGCCAGCAGCCAAGACCGCCGCCCCCGGGACAGGGAGGACAATGAGCAGTTCTTC
NA	few	TRBJ1-2	TRBV9	CASSVANGGYTF	TGTGCCAGCAGCGTAGCGAACGGGGGCTACACCTTC
NA	NA	TRBJ2-5	TRBV2	CASNGDWQETQYF	TGTGCCAGCAACGGGGACTGGCAAGAGACCCAGTACTTC
NA	NA	TRBJ2-7	TRBV21-1	CASSKRVDSGGSPYEQYF	TGTGCCAGCAGCAAAAGGGTCGATAGCGGGGGGTCACCCTACGAGCAGTACTTC
NA	NA	TRBJ1-5	TRBV7-8	CASSFDTDQPQHF	TGTGCCAGCAGCTTCGACACTGATCAGCCCCAGCATTTT
NA	NA	TRBJ2-5	TRBV19	CASSPNRKETQYF	TGTGCCAGTAGTCCCAACAGGAAGGAGACCCAGTACTTC
TRBD1	few	TRBJ1-1	TRBV6-6	CASSYPDRGTEAFF	TGTGCCAGCAGTTATCCGGACAGGGGCACTGAAGCTTTCTTT
NA	NA	TRBJ2-7	TRBV21-1	CASSKTTAVWEGFYEQYF	TGTGCCAGCAGCAAAACCACGGCGGTTTGGGAGGGCTTCTACGAGCAGTACTTC
TRBD1	once	TRBJ2-2	TRBV6-5	CASSSTGVGTGELFF	TGTGCCAGCAGTTCTACAGGGGTAGGAACCGGGGAGCTGTTTTTT
NA	NA	TRBJ2-5	TRBV10-3	CAISGTREQETQYF	TGTGCCATCAGCGGGACACGCGAACAAGAGACCCAGTACTTC
NA	NA	TRBJ1-1	TRBV19	CASSTSRRRVWNTEAFF	TGTGCCAGTAGTACCTCCCGCCGCAGGGTATGGAACACTGAAGCTTTCTTT
TRBD1	once	TRBJ2-1	TRBV10-3	CAISDGDRVNNEQFF	TGTGCCATCAGTGATGGGGACAGGGTCAACAATGAGCAGTTCTTC
NA	NA	TRBJ1-1	TRBV2	CASTATEANTEAFF	TGTGCCAGCACCGCGACAGAAGCAAACACTGAAGCTTTCTTT
NA	NA	TRBJ2-3	TRBV5-6	CASSPRGLAPQVPDTQYF	TGTGCCAGCAGCCCGAGGGGACTCGCTCCCCAGGTCCCAGATACGCAGTATTTT
NA	once	TRBJ2-1	TRBV6-4	CASSCRDLSSYNEQFF	TGTGCCAGCAGTTGTAGGGACCTAAGCTCCTACAATGAGCAGTTCTTC